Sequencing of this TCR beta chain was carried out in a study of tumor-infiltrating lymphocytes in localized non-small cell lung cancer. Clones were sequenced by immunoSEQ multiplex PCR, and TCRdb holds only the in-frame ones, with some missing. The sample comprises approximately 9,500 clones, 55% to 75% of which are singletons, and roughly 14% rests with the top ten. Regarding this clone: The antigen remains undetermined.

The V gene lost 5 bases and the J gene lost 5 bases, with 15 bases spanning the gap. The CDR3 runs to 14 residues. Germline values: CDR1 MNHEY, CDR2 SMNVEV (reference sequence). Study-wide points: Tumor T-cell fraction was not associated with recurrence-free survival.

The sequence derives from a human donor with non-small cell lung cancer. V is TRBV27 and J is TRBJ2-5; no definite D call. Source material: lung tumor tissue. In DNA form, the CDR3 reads TGTGCCAGCAGTCGATCTGGGTTTCGGGAGACCCAGTACTTC. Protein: CASSRSGFRETQYF.